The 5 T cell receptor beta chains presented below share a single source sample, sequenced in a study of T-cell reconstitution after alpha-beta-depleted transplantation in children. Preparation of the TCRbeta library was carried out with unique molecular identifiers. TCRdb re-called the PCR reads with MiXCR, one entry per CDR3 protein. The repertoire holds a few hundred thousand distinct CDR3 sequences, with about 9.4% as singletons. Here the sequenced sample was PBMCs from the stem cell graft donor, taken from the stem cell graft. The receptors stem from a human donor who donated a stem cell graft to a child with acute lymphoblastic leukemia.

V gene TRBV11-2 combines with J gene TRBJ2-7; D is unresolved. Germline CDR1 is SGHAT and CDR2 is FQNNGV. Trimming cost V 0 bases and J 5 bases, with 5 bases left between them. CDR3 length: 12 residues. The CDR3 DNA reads TGTGCCAGCAGCTTAGATACTCACGAGCAGTACTTC. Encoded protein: CASSLDTHEQYF.

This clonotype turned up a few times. CDR3 protein: CSVIGAAGGTDTQYF. Written as DNA, the CDR3 is TGCAGCGTTATCGGGGCGGCGGGGGGCACAGATACGCAGTATTTT. V and J are TRBV29-1 and TRBJ2-3; TRBD2 matches at 7 bases. J gave up 1 base and V 5 bases, and 9 bases lay outside the gene matches. The CDR3 totals 15 residues. Germline V gene data show CDR1 as SQVTM and CDR2 as ANQGSEA.

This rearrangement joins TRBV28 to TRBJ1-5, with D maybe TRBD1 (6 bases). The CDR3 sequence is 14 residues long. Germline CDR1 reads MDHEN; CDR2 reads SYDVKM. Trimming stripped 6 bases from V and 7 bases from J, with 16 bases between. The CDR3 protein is CASSPEGGGQPQHF. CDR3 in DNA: TGTGCCAGCAGCCCGGAAGGGGGGGGCCAGCCCCAGCATTTT.

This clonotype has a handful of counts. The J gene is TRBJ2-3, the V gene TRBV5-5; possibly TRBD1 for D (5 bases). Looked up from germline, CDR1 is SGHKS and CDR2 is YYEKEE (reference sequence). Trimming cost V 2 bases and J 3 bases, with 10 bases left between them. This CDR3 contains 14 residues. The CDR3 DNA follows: TGTGCCAGCAGCTTTGATCAGGGAACAGATACGCAGTATTTT. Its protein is CASSFDQGTDTQYF.

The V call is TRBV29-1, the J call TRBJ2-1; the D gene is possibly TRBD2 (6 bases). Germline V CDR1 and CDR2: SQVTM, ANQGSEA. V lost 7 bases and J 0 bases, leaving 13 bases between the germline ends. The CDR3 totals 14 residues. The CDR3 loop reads CSGAGTRSYNEQFF. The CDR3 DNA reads TGCAGCGGAGCCGGGACTCGCTCCTACAATGAGCAGTTCTTC.